This is a list of T cell receptor beta chains from one sample in a study of T-cell reconstitution after alpha-beta-depleted transplantation in children. TCRdb called the PCR reads again in MiXCR, with one record for every CDR3 protein. The data contain fewer than 700,000 distinct CDR3 sequences, roughly 24% of them singletons. This specimen consisted of PBMCs, mostly from graft donor cells, obtained 360 days after TCRalphabeta/CD19-depleted stem cell transplant. Receptor source: a boy in the first two years of life who had a stem cell transplant for acute myeloid leukemia, so the T cells may come from the graft donor. Both conserved end residues are part of each CDR3. The order of the fields is D gene, clone size, V gene, J gene, CDR3 protein, CDR3 DNA. The D gene is left open where the match is weak. Size is omitted from some rows. Given values are once, few, many or a class for expanded clones.

>TRBD1|.|TRBV12-3/TRBV12-4|TRBJ1-1
CASSLGWTGITEAFF
TGTGCCAGCAGTTTAGGTTGGACAGGGATTACTGAAGCTTTCTTT
>.|many|TRBV12-3/TRBV12-4|TRBJ2-5
CASSPALQETQYF
TGTGCCAGCAGTCCCGCCCTCCAAGAGACCCAGTACTTC
>TRBD2|few|TRBV4-1|TRBJ2-3
CASSLQRGVDTQYF
TGCGCCAGCAGCCTTCAGCGGGGAGTAGATACGCAGTATTTT
>.|.|TRBV20-1|TRBJ1-1
CSARNPPGALNTEAFF
TGCAGTGCTAGAAACCCCCCAGGGGCCCTGAACACTGAAGCTTTCTTT
>TRBD1|.|TRBV7-9|TRBJ2-7
CASSYNHRDSLEQYF
TGTGCCAGCAGCTATAACCACCGGGACAGCCTCGAGCAGTACTTC
>.|.|TRBV20-1|TRBJ2-2
CSARKGRVGVGELFF
TGCAGTGCTAGGAAGGGCAGGGTAGGGGTCGGGGAGCTGTTTTTT
>.|.|TRBV15|TRBJ2-1
CATSREQIYNEQFF
TGTGCCACCAGCAGAGAACAGATCTACAATGAGCAGTTCTTC
>.|once|TRBV9|TRBJ1-1
CASSVDATGIWTEAFF
TGTGCCAGCAGCGTAGACGCTACAGGGATTTGGACTGAAGCTTTCTTT
>.|many|TRBV12-3/TRBV12-4|TRBJ1-5
CASSPHREQPQHF
TGTGCCAGCAGTCCTCACAGGGAACAGCCCCAGCATTTT
>.|many|TRBV20-1|TRBJ1-5
CSARTGNQPQHF
TGCAGCGCTCGGACTGGTAATCAGCCCCAGCATTTT
>.|.|TRBV20-1|TRBJ1-5
CSAPVGNQPQHF
TGCAGTGCGCCAGTAGGGAATCAGCCCCAGCATTTT
>TRBD1|few|TRBV6-5|TRBJ1-4
CASSYDPGTGNEKLFF
TGTGCCAGCAGTTACGACCCCGGGACAGGAAACGAAAAACTGTTTTTT
>.|few|TRBV15|TRBJ1-1
CATSPRELNTEAFF
TGTGCCACCAGCCCCCGGGAGCTGAACACTGAAGCTTTCTTT
>TRBD2|.|TRBV4-1|TRBJ2-7
CASSQTGLAATYEQYF
TGCGCCAGCAGCCAGACGGGACTAGCGGCTACCTACGAGCAGTACTTC
>.|many|TRBV9|TRBJ2-2
CASRGGTGGTGELFF
TGTGCCAGCAGGGGGGGGACAGGCGGAACCGGGGAGCTGTTTTTT
>TRBD2|many|TRBV20-1|TRBJ2-3
CSATSGGMGTDTQYF
TGCAGTGCTACCTCGGGGGGAATGGGCACAGATACGCAGTATTTT
>.|few|TRBV30|TRBJ2-7
CAWSRQPYEQYF
TGTGCCTGGAGTAGGCAGCCCTACGAGCAGTACTTC
>.|.|TRBV10-2|TRBJ2-7
CASSERGETYEQYF
TGCGCCAGCAGTGAGCGAGGGGAGACCTACGAGCAGTACTTC
>.|few|TRBV29-1|TRBJ1-1
CSVRAAGLNTEAFF
TGCAGCGTCCGAGCGGCAGGTTTGAACACTGAAGCTTTCTTT
>.|few|TRBV7-9|TRBJ1-1
CASSFRGSEAFF
TGTGCCAGCAGCTTCAGGGGATCTGAAGCTTTCTTT
>.|many|TRBV7-9|TRBJ2-3
CASSFFRSTDTQYF
TGTGCCAGCAGCTTTTTCCGGAGCACAGATACGCAGTATTTT
>.|.|TRBV27|TRBJ2-7
CASSLRQKYEQYF
TGTGCCAGCAGTTTGAGGCAGAAATACGAGCAGTACTTC
>TRBD1|few|TRBV20-1|TRBJ1-4
CSAAGTGVIRTNEKLFF
TGCAGTGCTGCCGGGACAGGGGTTATAAGGACTAATGAAAAACTGTTTTTT
>TRBD2|many|TRBV29-1|TRBJ2-1
CSVEPTSGIYNEQFF
TGCAGCGTTGAACCGACTAGCGGAATATACAATGAGCAGTTCTTC
>.|.|TRBV20-1|TRBJ2-2
CSATLHTTGELFF
TGCAGTGCTACTCTCCACACCACCGGGGAGCTGTTTTTT
>TRBD1|few|TRBV4-2|TRBJ1-1
CASSQGGTGDHPEAFF
TGTGCCAGCAGCCAAGGAGGGACAGGGGATCATCCTGAAGCTTTCTTT
>TRBD1|.|TRBV28|TRBJ2-6
CASSSRGQVSGANVLTF
TGTGCCAGCAGTTCTAGGGGACAGGTCTCTGGGGCCAACGTCCTGACTTTC
>.|.|TRBV10-3|TRBJ1-5
CAISAAGISNQPQHF
TGTGCCATCAGTGCAGCGGGGATTAGCAATCAGCCCCAGCATTTT
>.|.|TRBV6-4|TRBJ2-3
CASSDSSASDTQYF
TGTGCCAGCAGTGACTCCTCCGCCTCAGATACGCAGTATTTT
>TRBD2|many|TRBV20-1|TRBJ2-5
CSARDRGRETQYF
TGCAGTGCTAGAGATCGCGGGAGGGAGACCCAGTACTTC
>TRBD1|.|TRBV12-3/TRBV12-4|TRBJ1-1
CAISIYGQGARKDTEAFF
TGTGCCATCAGTATTTACGGGCAGGGGGCTCGGAAGGACACTGAAGCTTTCTTT
>.|.|TRBV12-3/TRBV12-4|TRBJ1-5
CASSPKRPYSNQPQHF
TGTGCCAGCAGTCCTAAGAGACCTTATAGCAATCAGCCCCAGCATTTT
>TRBD1|few|TRBV9|TRBJ1-6
CASSVGTDNSPLHF
TGTGCCAGCAGCGTCGGGACAGACAATTCACCCCTCCACTTT
>.|many|TRBV20-1|TRBJ2-1
CSARVINEQFF
TGCAGTGCTAGGGTTATCAATGAGCAGTTCTTC
>TRBD1|few|TRBV15|TRBJ1-5
CATSRRKTGDGQPQHF
TGTGCCACCAGCAGACGTAAGACAGGGGACGGGCAGCCCCAGCATTTT
>.|many|TRBV20-1|TRBJ2-3
CSARSDSTDTQYF
TGCAGTGCTAGATCGGACAGCACAGATACGCAGTATTTT
>.|many|TRBV29-1|TRBJ2-3
CSALPAGTQYF
TGCAGCGCCCTCCCCGCGGGTACGCAGTATTTT
>.|.|TRBV20-1|TRBJ2-4
CSAATAPFLRNIQYF
TGCAGTGCCGCGACAGCGCCATTCTTACGGAACATTCAGTACTTC
>.|many|TRBV29-1|TRBJ2-4
CSVEQGPGNIQYF
TGCAGCGTAGAACAGGGTCCAGGTAACATTCAGTACTTC
>TRBD2|.|TRBV7-8|TRBJ2-1
CASSLTPIAGEIYNEQFF
TGTGCCAGCAGCTTAACCCCTATAGCGGGGGAGATATACAATGAGCAGTTCTTC
>TRBD1|few|TRBV6-5|TRBJ2-7
CASSYSMADRDSYEQYF
TGTGCCAGCAGTTACTCGATGGCGGACAGGGACTCCTACGAGCAGTACTTC
>.|.|TRBV12-3/TRBV12-4|TRBJ2-3
CTSSLEEWAQRSTQYF
TGTACCAGCAGTTTAGAAGAGTGGGCCCAGAGGAGCACGCAGTATTTT
>.|few|TRBV20-1|TRBJ2-3
CSARDGATGTDTQYF
TGCAGTGCTAGAGACGGAGCTACGGGCACAGATACGCAGTATTTT
>TRBD2|many|TRBV20-1|TRBJ2-3
CSAGLAGGDTQYF
TGCAGTGCGGGACTAGCGGGGGGTGATACGCAGTATTTT
>.|.|TRBV20-1|TRBJ1-1
CSAHNTEAFF
TGCAGTGCTCATAACACTGAAGCTTTCTTT
>TRBD1|.|TRBV7-2|TRBJ1-6
CASRYGTGVPNSPLHF
TGTGCCAGCAGGTACGGGACAGGGGTACCCAATTCACCCCTCCACTTT
>.|.|TRBV20-1|TRBJ2-3
CSAAGARGDTQYF
TGCAGTGCCGCGGGGGCGCGGGGGGATACGCAGTATTTT
>.|.|TRBV12-3/TRBV12-4|TRBJ1-1
CASSLALQAFF
TGTGCCAGCAGTTTAGCCCTTCAAGCTTTCTTT
>.|few|TRBV20-1|TRBJ1-2
CSANSIGGYGYTF
TGCAGTGCTAACTCTATAGGGGGCTATGGCTACACCTTC
>.|.|TRBV7-2|TRBJ2-5
CASSSQTGSVEETQYF
TGTGCCAGCAGCTCCCAGACAGGCTCGGTAGAAGAGACCCAGTACTTC
>.|few|TRBV6-5|TRBJ2-5
CASSYRRQAQTQYF
TGTGCCAGCAGTTACAGACGACAGGCCCAGACCCAGTACTTC
>TRBD2|few|TRBV12-3/TRBV12-4|TRBJ2-3
CASSYQSGGAVDTQYF
TGTGCCAGCAGTTACCAAAGCGGGGGGGCCGTAGATACGCAGTATTTT
>.|.|TRBV7-2|TRBJ2-2
CASDRGLPNTGELFF
TGTGCCAGCGATCGGGGCCTCCCGAACACCGGGGAGCTGTTTTTT
>.|.|TRBV4-1|TRBJ1-2
CASSLMGTTNYGYTF
TGCGCCAGCAGCCTGATGGGGACAACTAACTATGGCTACACCTTC
>TRBD1|.|TRBV20-1|TRBJ2-3
CSLRGRADTQYF
TGCAGCCTCAGGGGGCGGGCAGATACGCAGTATTTT